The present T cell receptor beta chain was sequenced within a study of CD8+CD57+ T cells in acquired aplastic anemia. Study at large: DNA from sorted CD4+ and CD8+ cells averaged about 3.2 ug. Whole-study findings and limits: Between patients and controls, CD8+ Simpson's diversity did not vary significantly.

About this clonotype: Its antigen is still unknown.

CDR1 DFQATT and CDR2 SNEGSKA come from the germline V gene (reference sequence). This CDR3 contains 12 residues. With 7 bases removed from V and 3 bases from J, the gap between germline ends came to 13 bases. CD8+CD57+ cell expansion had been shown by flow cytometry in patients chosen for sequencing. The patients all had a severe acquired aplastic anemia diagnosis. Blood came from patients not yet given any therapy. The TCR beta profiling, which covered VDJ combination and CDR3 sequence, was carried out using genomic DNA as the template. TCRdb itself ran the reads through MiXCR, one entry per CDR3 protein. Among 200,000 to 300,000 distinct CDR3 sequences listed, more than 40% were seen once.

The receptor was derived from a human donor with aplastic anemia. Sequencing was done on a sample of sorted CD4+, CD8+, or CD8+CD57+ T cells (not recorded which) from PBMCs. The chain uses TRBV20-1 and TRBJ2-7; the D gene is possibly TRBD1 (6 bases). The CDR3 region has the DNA TGCAGTGTAAGCGGCAGGGGCTACGAGCAGTACTTC. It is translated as CSVSGRGYEQYF.